The 31 T cell receptor beta chains below all came from one sample that was sequenced in a study of blood T cell repertoires in COVID-19. Libraries were prepared by immunoSEQ multiplex PCR; TCRdb keeps only in-frame clonotypes and omits some of them. The repertoire has over 150,000 clones, approximately 86% of them found once; the top ten carry around 9%. The material sequenced was peripheral blood. These receptors were obtained from a man between 45 and 60 years old with active or convalescent COVID-19.

The chain links TRBV30 to TRBJ1-1; 8 bases map to TRBD1. CDR3 length: 18 residues. Germline trimming cut 2 bases from V and 0 bases from J; bases unmatched to any gene: 14. CDR1 is GTSNPN, CDR2 SVGIG, per germline (reference sequence). The CDR3 bases are TGTGCCTGGAGTCCCCGGACAGGGTCTACTCGGGTGAACACTGAAGCTTTCTTT. Protein product: CAWSPRTGSTRVNTEAFF.

The chain recombines TRBV5-4 with TRBJ2-2, with 10 positions matching TRBD1. There are 16 residues in the CDR3. Germline CDR1 SGHNT, CDR2 YYREEE (reference sequence). Germline trimming cut 0 bases from V and 6 bases from J; bases unmatched to any gene: 5. Here the CDR3 reads CASSLADRGPSGELFF. The CDR3, as DNA: TGTGCCAGCAGCTTGGCAGACAGGGGGCCATCCGGGGAGCTGTTTTTT.

The V and J genes are TRBV3-1 (or the pseudogene TRBV3-2) and TRBJ1-1; D gene unclear. The CDR3 spans 13 residues. V lost 1 base and J 6 bases, leaving 9 bases between the germline ends. Looked up from germline, CDR1 is LGHDT and CDR2 is YNNKEL (reference sequence). The CDR3 nucleotides are TGTGCCAGCAGCCAAGGTCCACGGGCTGAAGCTTTCTTT. Encoded protein: CASSQGPRAEAFF.

The J gene is TRBJ2-3, the V gene TRBV5-1, with 8 bases identical to TRBD2. V dropped 4 bases and J dropped 2; count of bases not matched to a gene: 9. CDR3 size: 16 residues. Germline V CDR1 and CDR2: SGHRS, YFSETQ. CDR3 DNA: TGCGCCAGCAGCCCCGATTTAGCGGGGCTCACAGATACGCAGTATTTT. It translates to CASSPDLAGLTDTQYF.

V usage is TRBV30 and J usage is TRBJ1-2; D is perhaps TRBD1 (5 bases). CDR1 is GTSNPN, CDR2 SVGIG, per germline (reference sequence). The CDR3 totals 14 residues. The germline V and J ends were trimmed by 3 bases and 0 bases, with 11 bases remaining between them. The CDR3 sequence: CAWRRAGPNYGYTF. The CDR3, as DNA: TGTGCCTGGAGAAGGGCAGGGCCTAACTATGGCTACACCTTC.

The V call is TRBV7-2, the J call TRBJ1-1; D is unresolved. This CDR3 spans 14 amino acids. V was cut by 5 bases and J by 0 bases, with 10 bases left in between. Germline V CDR1 and CDR2: SGHTA, FQGNSA. The CDR3 loop is CASSPTHLNTEAFF. The CDR3 coding sequence is TGTGCCAGCAGCCCGACTCACCTGAACACTGAAGCTTTCTTT.

The rearrangement links TRBV7-9 to TRBJ2-7; D gene ambiguous. CDR3 length: 13 residues. Trimming cost V 5 bases and J 1 base, with 9 bases left between them. The V gene's germline CDR1 is SEHNR and CDR2 FQNEAQ (reference sequence). Written as DNA, the CDR3 is TGTGCCAGCAGCCCCCTAGGATCCTACGAGCAGTACTTC. It yields the protein CASSPLGSYEQYF. The complete variable domain, with remaining parts taken from reference TRBV7-9 and TRBJ2-7, reads DTGVSQNPRHKITKRGQNVTFRCDPISEHNRLYWYRQTLGQGPEFLTYFQNEAQLEKSRLLSDRFSAERPKGSFSTLEIQRTEQGDSAMYLCASSPLGSYEQYFGPGTRLTVT.

V usage is TRBV28 and J usage is TRBJ1-1; TRBD1 agrees at 8 bases. The junction had 8 bases not matched to a gene; V was cut back by 4 bases and J by 4 bases. This CDR3 spans 15 amino acids. Germline CDR1 and CDR2: MDHEN and SYDVKM. The CDR3 DNA reads TGTGCCAGCAGTTCCAAGACAGGGGAAAGCACTGAAGCTTTCTTT. Protein: CASSSKTGESTEAFF. Drawing the rest from reference TRBV28 and TRBJ1-1, the complete variable domain is DVKVTQSSRYLVKRTGEKVFLECVQDMDHENMFWYRQDPGLGLRLIYFSYDVKMKEKGDIPEGYSVSREKKERFSLILESASTNQTSMYLCASSSKTGESTEAFFGQGTRLTVV.

The V gene is TRBV3-1 (or the pseudogene TRBV3-2), the J gene TRBJ2-7; unclear D gene. The CDR3 loop spans 13 amino acids. In germline, CDR1 is LGHDT, CDR2 YNNKEL (reference sequence). V gave up 4 bases and J gave up 0 bases, with 7 bases separating them. The CDR3, as DNA: TGTGCCAGCAGCCCCTTCAGCTCCTACGAGCAGTACTTC. Amino acids: CASSPFSSYEQYF.

V is TRBV9 and J is TRBJ1-2; 8 bases fit TRBD1. This CDR3 is built from 16 residues. Germline V gene sequence: CDR1 SGDLS, CDR2 YYNGEE. Trimming cost V 4 bases and J 2 bases; bases outside gene matches: 10. Written as DNA, the CDR3 is TGTGCCAGCAGCCCAGGGGGCGTGGAAAAAAACTATGGCTACACCTTC. Translating it yields CASSPGGVEKNYGYTF.

V is TRBV30 and J is TRBJ2-2, with 9 bases lining up with TRBD1. The V gene end was trimmed by 1 base and the J gene end by 3 bases; junction bases not matched to a gene: 6. From germline, CDR1 is GTSNPN and CDR2 SVGIG (reference sequence). The CDR3 spans 16 residues. CDR3 coding DNA: TGTGCCTGGAGTGAGCGGACAGGGGTGGACACCGGGGAGCTGTTTTTT. Encoded protein: CAWSERTGVDTGELFF.

CDR3 region: CASSQGTGERLGGYTF. The CDR3 bases are TGTGCCAGCTCACAGGGGACAGGGGAGCGTCTAGGTGGCTACACCTTC. The chain uses TRBV18 and TRBJ1-2; 10 nucleotides align to TRBD1. Germline lookup yields CDR1 KGHSH and CDR2 LQKENI. This CDR3 has 16 amino acids. With V trimmed by 4 bases and J by 7 bases, 12 bases remained unmatched.

This clone was detected only a few times. The rearrangement uses TRBV11-3 and TRBJ2-1, with unresolved D. Germline CDR1 reads SGHNT; CDR2 reads YENEEA. The CDR3 runs 12 residues. The V gene lost 5 bases and the J gene lost 8 bases, with 10 bases spanning the gap. In DNA form, the CDR3 reads TGTGCCAGCAGCATCCAATCGGATGAGCAGTTCTTC. Protein: CASSIQSDEQFF.

V and J are TRBV7-2 and TRBJ2-2; D is ambiguous. Germline V gene data show CDR1 as SGHTA and CDR2 as FQGNSA. V was pared by 1 base and J by 4 bases, with 7 bases between. This CDR3 has 14 residues. The CDR3 sequence is CASSLGAPTGELFF. CDR3 nucleotide sequence: TGTGCCAGCAGCTTAGGGGCCCCCACCGGGGAGCTGTTTTTT.

This chain uses TRBV30 with TRBJ1-6, with a tentative D call TRBD1 (5 bases). V shed 4 bases and J shed 5 bases, with 12 bases lying between them. The CDR3 spans 14 residues. Germline V gives CDR1 GTSNPN, CDR2 SVGIG (reference sequence). The CDR3 region is CAWNLGTNNSPLHF. The CDR3, as DNA: TGTGCCTGGAACCTAGGGACTAATAATTCACCCCTCCACTTT.

A note on this clone: The junction differs from germline at one of its ends, possibly a read error. As DNA, the CDR3 is TGTGCCAGCAGGGAAGGACAGTATAGCAATCAGCCCCAGCATTTT. Residues: CASREGQYSNQPQHF. The chain has TRBV6-1 and TRBJ1-5; a possible D gene is TRBD1 (6 bases). Germline assignment: CDR1 MNHNS and CDR2 SASEGT. The CDR3 runs 15 residues.

The V call is TRBV24-1, the J call TRBJ2-2, with D possibly TRBD2 on 5 matching bases. The V end lost 7 bases, the J end lost 0 bases, and 5 bases lay between the germline ends. This CDR3 has 13 residues. Germline CDR1 and CDR2: KGHDR and SFDVKD. The CDR3 DNA follows: TGTGCCACCAGCGGGACGAACACCGGGGAGCTGTTTTTT. This gives the protein CATSGTNTGELFF.

V is TRBV7-6 and J is TRBJ2-7; 10 nucleotides line up with TRBD1. Trimming took 4 bases from V and 4 from J; bases not matched to a gene: 4. This CDR3 is built from 14 residues. The V gene's germline CDR1 is SGHVS and CDR2 FNYEAQ. This CDR3 reads CASSSGQGGYEQYF. In DNA, the CDR3 is TGTGCCAGCAGCTCCGGACAGGGGGGATACGAGCAGTACTTC.

The V and J genes are TRBV10-3 and TRBJ2-7; TRBD1 aligns across 10 bases. The trim removed 11 bases at V and 5 bases at J, leaving 12 bases unmatched. Looked up from germline, CDR1 is ENHRY and CDR2 is SYGVKD. CDR3 length equals 14 residues. CDR3 sequence reads: CAVLPGQGSNEQYF. The CDR3 DNA is TGTGCCGTACTTCCGGGACAGGGGTCAAACGAGCAGTACTTC.

The table lists this clone with a count of one. The rearrangement uses TRBV19 and TRBJ1-1; D is undetermined. Germline CDR1 is LNHDA and CDR2 is SQIVND (reference sequence). The CDR3 has 14 amino acids. V lost 5 bases and J lost 0, with 10 bases in between. Written as DNA, the CDR3 is TGTGCCAGTAGTCGGCAGGAGGTGAACACTGAAGCTTTCTTT. The encoded protein is CASSRQEVNTEAFF.

V is TRBV7-2 and J is TRBJ1-2, with D perhaps matching TRBD1 (5 bases). V was clipped by 2 bases and J by 4 bases, with 11 bases between them. The CDR3 spans 14 residues. Germline lookup yields CDR1 SGHTA and CDR2 FQGNSA. CDR3 region: CASSLTMTVYGYTF. CDR3 DNA sequence: TGTGCCAGCAGCTTAACAATGACAGTCTATGGCTACACCTTC.

The chain has TRBV5-1 and TRBJ2-2; possible D gene TRBD1, 6 bases. Trimming removed 4 bases from V and 2 bases from J, with 9 bases in between. CDR1 is SGHRS, CDR2 YFSETQ, per germline. The length of the CDR3 is 14 residues. The CDR3 bases are TGCGCCAGCAGCGTGGGACATAACACCGGGGAGCTGTTTTTT. The encoded protein is CASSVGHNTGELFF.

The chain employs TRBV4-2 and TRBJ2-1; TRBD2 matches at 13 bases. The CDR3 has 19 amino acids. The V gene's germline CDR1 is LGHNA and CDR2 YNFKEQ. Trimming took 4 bases from V and 8 from J; bases not matched to a gene: 17. CDR3 in amino acids: CASSPFTSGGATMPHEQFF. The DNA of the CDR3 is TGTGCCAGCAGCCCCTTCACTAGCGGGGGGGCGACCATGCCGCATGAGCAGTTCTTC.

This chain links TRBV2 with TRBJ2-7; D is perhaps TRBD1 (6 bases). Germline V gene sequence: CDR1 SNHLY, CDR2 FYNNEI. The V gene lost 3 bases and the J gene lost 4 bases, with 22 bases spanning the gap. This CDR3 has 17 residues. This CDR3 reads CASSDGIVPGHVYEQYF. Written as DNA, the CDR3 is TGTGCCAGCAGTGACGGGATCGTACCGGGACATGTATACGAGCAGTACTTC. The full variable domain, with the rest looked up from reference TRBV2 and TRBJ2-7, is EPEVTQTPSHQVTQMGQEVILRCVPISNHLYFYWYRQILGQKVEFLVSFYNNEISEKSEIFDDQFSVERPDGSNFTLKIRSTKLEDSAMYFCASSDGIVPGHVYEQYFGPGTRLTVT.

This clone appeared a few times. The rearrangement links TRBV4-2 to TRBJ2-3; TRBD2 aligns across 8 bases. Trimming at V came to 1 base and at J to 4 bases, leaving 10 bases not matched to a gene. The CDR3 sequence is 17 residues long. Germline-derived CDR1 and CDR2 are LGHNA and YNFKEQ. CDR3 amino acids: CASSQGLTGGTSDTQYF. The CDR3 region has the DNA TGTGCCAGCAGCCAAGGCCTAACGGGGGGGACTTCAGATACGCAGTATTTT.

The chain combines TRBV7-9 with TRBJ2-3, with 7 bases fitting TRBD2. The germline V gene encodes CDR1 SEHNR and CDR2 FQNEAQ (reference sequence). CDR3 length: 15 residues. V shed 7 bases, J shed 4 bases, and the junction held 11 bases outside the gene matches. CDR3 sequence reads: CASTPTAGVADTQYF. The CDR3 DNA reads as TGTGCCAGCACCCCAACTGCGGGAGTGGCAGATACGCAGTATTTT.

This clone was counted many times. The rearrangement uses TRBV7-2 and TRBJ1-1; 10 positions agree with TRBD1. The CDR3 spans 17 residues. Germline CDR1 and CDR2: SGHTA and FQGNSA. V lost 5 bases to trimming and J lost 4 bases; unmatched junction nucleotides: 13. CDR3 loop: CASSLPGQGGGGTEAFF. Here the CDR3 DNA reads TGTGCCAGCAGCCTACCCGGACAGGGGGGTGGGGGCACTGAAGCTTTCTTT. Full variable domain (remainder filled in from reference TRBV7-2 and TRBJ1-1): GAGVSQSPSNKVTEKGKDVELRCDPISGHTALYWYRQSLGQGLEFLIYFQGNSAPDKSGLPSDRFSAERTGGSVSTLTIQRTQQEDSAVYLCASSLPGQGGGGTEAFFGQGTRLTVV.

J is TRBJ2-1 and V is TRBV14, with D possibly matching TRBD2 (6 bases). V dropped 4 bases and J dropped 6 bases, with 13 bases sitting between them. Germline V CDR1 and CDR2: SGHDN, FVKESK. CDR3 length: 14 amino acids. The DNA of the CDR3 is TGTGCCAGCAGCCGAATGGGACTTTCCAATGAGCAGTTCTTC. Residues: CASSRMGLSNEQFF.

The V call is TRBV18, the J call TRBJ2-7; 10 positions match TRBD2. Germline V gene data show CDR1 as KGHSH and CDR2 as LQKENI. After removal of 0 bases from V and 6 bases from J, the junction contained 5 bases not matched to a gene. This CDR3 is built from 15 residues. The CDR3 DNA sequence: TGTGCCAGCTCACCACCGATGGTAGCGGGAGGCGAGCAGTACTTC. Its protein product is CASSPPMVAGGEQYF.

This clone was counted once. The chain couples TRBV4-2 to TRBJ2-3; D is undetermined. Germline loops: CDR1 LGHNA, CDR2 YNFKEQ. V shed 3 bases and J shed 6 bases, with 10 bases lying between them. The CDR3 totals 13 residues. CDR3 loop: CASSHPEVDTQYF. The CDR3 bases are TGTGCCAGCAGCCATCCCGAGGTCGATACGCAGTATTTT.

J is TRBJ2-3 and V is TRBV6-6; a possible D gene is TRBD2 (5 bases). Germline CDR1 reads MNHNY; CDR2 reads SVGAGI (reference sequence). This CDR3 is built from 12 residues. V lost 7 bases and J lost 2, with 7 bases in between. The CDR3 DNA reads as TGTGCCAGCACCGGGGACACAGATACGCAGTATTTT. Protein product: CASTGDTDTQYF.